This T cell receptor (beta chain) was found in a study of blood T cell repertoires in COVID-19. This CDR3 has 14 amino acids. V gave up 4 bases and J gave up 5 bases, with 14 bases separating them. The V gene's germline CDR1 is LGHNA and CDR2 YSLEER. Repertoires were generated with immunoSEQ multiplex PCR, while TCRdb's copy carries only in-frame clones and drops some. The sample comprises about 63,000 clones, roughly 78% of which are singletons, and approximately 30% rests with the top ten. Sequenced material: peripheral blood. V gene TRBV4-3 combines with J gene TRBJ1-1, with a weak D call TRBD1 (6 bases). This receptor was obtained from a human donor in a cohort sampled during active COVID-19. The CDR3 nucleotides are TGCGCCAGCAGCCTGAGGATAGGGGGTACTGAAGCTTTCTTT. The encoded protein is CASSLRIGGTEAFF.